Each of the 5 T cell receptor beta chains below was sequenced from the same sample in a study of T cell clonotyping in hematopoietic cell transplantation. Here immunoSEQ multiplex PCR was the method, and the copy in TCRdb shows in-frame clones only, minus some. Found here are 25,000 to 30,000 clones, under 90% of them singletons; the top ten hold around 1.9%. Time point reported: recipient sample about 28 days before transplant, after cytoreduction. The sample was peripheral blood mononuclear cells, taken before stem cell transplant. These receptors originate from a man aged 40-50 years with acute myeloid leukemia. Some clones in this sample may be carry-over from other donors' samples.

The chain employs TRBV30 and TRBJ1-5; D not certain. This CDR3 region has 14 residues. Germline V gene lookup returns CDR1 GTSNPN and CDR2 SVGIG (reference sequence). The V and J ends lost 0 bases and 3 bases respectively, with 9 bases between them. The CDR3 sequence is CAWSVALFNQPQHF. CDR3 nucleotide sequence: TGTGCCTGGAGTGTAGCCCTCTTCAATCAGCCCCAGCATTTT.

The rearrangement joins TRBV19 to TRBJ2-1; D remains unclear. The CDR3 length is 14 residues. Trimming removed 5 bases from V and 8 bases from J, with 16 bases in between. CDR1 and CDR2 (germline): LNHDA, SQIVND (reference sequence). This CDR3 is CASSPSGGWDEQFF. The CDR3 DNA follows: TGTGCCAGTAGTCCCTCGGGCGGCTGGGATGAGCAGTTCTTC.

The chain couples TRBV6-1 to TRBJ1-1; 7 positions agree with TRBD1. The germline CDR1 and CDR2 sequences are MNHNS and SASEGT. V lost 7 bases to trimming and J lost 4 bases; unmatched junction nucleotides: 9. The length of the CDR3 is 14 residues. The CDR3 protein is CASTQQGQSTEAFF. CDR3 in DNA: TGTGCCAGCACCCAACAGGGGCAGAGCACTGAAGCTTTCTTT.

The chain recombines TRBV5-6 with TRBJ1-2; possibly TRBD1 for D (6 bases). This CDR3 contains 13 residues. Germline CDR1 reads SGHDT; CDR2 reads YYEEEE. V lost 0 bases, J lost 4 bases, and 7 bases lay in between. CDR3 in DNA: TGTGCCAGCAGCTTGGGGACAGCCTATGGCTACACCTTC. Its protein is CASSLGTAYGYTF.

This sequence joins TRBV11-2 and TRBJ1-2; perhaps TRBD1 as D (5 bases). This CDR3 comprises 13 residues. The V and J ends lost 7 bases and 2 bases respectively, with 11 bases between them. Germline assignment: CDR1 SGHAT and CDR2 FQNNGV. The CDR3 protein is CASNWGSNYGYTF. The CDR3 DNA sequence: TGTGCCAGCAACTGGGGCAGCAACTATGGCTACACCTTC.